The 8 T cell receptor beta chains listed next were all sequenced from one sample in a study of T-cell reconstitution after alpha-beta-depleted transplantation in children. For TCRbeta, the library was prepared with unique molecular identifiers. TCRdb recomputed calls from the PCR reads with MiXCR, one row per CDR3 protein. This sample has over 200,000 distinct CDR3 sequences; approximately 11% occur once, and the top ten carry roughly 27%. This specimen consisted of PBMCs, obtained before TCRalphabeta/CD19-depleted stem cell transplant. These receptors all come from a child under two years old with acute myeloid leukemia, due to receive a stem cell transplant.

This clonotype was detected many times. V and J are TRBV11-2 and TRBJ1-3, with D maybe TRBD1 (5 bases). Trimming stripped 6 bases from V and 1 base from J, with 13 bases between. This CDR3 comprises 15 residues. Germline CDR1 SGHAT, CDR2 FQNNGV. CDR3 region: CASSKGRASGNTIYF. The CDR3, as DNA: TGTGCCAGCAGTAAGGGACGGGCGTCTGGAAACACCATATATTTT.

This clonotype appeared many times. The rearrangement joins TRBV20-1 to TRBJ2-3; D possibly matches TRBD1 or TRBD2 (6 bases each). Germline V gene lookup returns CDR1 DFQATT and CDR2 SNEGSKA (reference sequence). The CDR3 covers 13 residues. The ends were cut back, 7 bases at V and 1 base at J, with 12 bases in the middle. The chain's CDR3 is CSGGGPGTDTQYF. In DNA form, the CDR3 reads TGCAGTGGAGGGGGGCCTGGCACAGATACGCAGTATTTT.

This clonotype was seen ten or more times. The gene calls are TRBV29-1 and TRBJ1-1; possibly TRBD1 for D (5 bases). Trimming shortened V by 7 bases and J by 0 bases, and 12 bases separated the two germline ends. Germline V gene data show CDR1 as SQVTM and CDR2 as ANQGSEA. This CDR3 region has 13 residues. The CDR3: CSGRQTMNTEAFF. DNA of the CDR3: TGCAGCGGAAGACAGACCATGAACACTGAAGCTTTCTTT.

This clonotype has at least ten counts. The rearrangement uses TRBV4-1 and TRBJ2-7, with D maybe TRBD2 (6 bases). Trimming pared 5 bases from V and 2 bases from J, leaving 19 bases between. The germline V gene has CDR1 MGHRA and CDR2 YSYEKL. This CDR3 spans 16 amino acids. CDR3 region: CASSSWVGGVAYEQYF. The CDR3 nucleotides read TGCGCCAGCAGCTCCTGGGTTGGCGGGGTTGCCTACGAGCAGTACTTC.

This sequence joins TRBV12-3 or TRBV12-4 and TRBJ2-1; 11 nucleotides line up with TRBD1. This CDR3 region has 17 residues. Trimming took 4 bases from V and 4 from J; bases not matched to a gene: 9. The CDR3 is CASSSLAGTGGYNEQFF. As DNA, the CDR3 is TGTGCCAGCAGTTCCCTTGCAGGGACAGGGGGGTACAATGAGCAGTTCTTC.

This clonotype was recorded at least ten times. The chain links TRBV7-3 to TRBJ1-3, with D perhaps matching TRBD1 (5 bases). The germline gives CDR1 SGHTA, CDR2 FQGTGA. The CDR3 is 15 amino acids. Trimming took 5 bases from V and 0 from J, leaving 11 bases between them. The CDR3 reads CASSASGVSGNTIYF. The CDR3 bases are TGTGCCAGCAGCGCCTCGGGGGTCTCTGGAAACACCATATATTTT.

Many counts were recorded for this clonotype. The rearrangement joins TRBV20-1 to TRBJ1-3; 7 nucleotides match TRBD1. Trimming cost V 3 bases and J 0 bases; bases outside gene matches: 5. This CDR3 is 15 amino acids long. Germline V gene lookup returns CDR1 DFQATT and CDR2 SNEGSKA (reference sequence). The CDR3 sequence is CSASRTGYSGNTIYF. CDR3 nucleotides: TGCAGTGCTAGTCGGACAGGATACTCTGGAAACACCATATATTTT.

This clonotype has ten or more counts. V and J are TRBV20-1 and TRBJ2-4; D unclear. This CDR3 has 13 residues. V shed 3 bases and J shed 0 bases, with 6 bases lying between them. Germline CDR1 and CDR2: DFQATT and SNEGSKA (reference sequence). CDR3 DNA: TGCAGTGCTAGCCACGGAGCCAAAAACATTCAGTACTTC. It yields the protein CSASHGAKNIQYF.